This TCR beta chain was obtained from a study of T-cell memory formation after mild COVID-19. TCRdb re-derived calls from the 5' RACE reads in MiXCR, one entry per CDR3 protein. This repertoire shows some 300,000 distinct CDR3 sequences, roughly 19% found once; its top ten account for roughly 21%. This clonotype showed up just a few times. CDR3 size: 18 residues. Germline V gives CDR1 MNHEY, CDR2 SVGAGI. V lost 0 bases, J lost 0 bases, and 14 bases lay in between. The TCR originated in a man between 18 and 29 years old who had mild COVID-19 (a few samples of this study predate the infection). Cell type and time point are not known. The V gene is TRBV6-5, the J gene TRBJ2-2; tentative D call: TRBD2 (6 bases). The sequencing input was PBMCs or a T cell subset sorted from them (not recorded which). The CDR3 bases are TGTGCCAGCAGTTACTCGAAAGCCCTAGCGACGAACACCGGGGAGCTGTTTTTT. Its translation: CASSYSKALATNTGELFF.